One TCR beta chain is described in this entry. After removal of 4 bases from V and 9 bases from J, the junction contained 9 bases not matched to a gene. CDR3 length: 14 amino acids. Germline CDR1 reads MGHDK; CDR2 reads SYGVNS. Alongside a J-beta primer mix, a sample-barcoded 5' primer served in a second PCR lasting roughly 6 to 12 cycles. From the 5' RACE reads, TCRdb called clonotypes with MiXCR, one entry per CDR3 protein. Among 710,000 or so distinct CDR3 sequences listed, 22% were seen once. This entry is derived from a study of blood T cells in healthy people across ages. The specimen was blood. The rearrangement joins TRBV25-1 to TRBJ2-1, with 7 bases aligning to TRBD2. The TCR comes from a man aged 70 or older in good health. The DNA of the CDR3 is TGTGCCAGCAGTGTGACTAGCCCGAGGCGTGAGCAGTTCTTC. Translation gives CASSVTSPRREQFF.